The following is a T cell receptor beta chain sequence with its context. Germline lookup yields CDR1 SGHNT and CDR2 YYREEE (reference sequence). V gave up 3 bases and J gave up 10 bases; unmatched junction bases: 6. This CDR3 has 14 residues. The sample originates from a study of blood T cell repertoires in COVID-19. Study-level information: Specimens from acute and convalescent COVID-19 originated in the United States, Italy and Spain. Sources were T cells, B-cell-depleted T cells, or PBMCs; the material itself was cDNA or gDNA.

Sequencing was performed with immunoSEQ multiplex PCR; in TCRdb, only in-frame clones are kept and a portion is missing. The table includes about 220,000 clones, roughly 84% detected once. The receptor's source is a woman aged 60 to 75 who had recovered from COVID-19. Sequencing was performed on peripheral blood. J is TRBJ1-6 and V is TRBV5-4; 8 positions agree with TRBD1. CDR3 residues: CASSSGQGNSPLHF. In DNA form, the CDR3 reads TGTGCCAGCAGCTCTGGACAGGGTAACTCACCCCTCCACTTT.